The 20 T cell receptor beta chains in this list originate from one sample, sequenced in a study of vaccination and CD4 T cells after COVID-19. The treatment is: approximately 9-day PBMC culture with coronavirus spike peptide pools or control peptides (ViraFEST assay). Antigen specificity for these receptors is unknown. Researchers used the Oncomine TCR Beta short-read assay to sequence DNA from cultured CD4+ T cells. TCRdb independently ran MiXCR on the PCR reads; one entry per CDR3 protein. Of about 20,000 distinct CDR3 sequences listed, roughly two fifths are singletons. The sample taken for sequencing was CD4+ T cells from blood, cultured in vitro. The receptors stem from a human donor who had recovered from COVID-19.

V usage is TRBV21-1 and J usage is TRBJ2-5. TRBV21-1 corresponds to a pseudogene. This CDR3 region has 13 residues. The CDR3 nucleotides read TGTGCCAGCAGCAAAGAGAACTGGGAGACCCAGTACTTC. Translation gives CASSKENWETQYF.

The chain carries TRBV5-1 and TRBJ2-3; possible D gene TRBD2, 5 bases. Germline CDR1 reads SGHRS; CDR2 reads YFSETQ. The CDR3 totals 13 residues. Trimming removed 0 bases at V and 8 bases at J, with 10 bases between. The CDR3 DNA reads TGCGCCAGCAGCTTGGCCGGGGTATCTACGCAGTATTTT. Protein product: CASSLAGVSTQYF. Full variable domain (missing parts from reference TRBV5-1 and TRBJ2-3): KAGVTQTPRYLIKTRGQQVTLSCSPISGHRSVSWYQQTPGQGLQFLFEYFSETQRNKGNFPGRFSGRQFSNSRSEMNVSTLELGDSALYLCASSLAGVSTQYFGPGTRLTVL.

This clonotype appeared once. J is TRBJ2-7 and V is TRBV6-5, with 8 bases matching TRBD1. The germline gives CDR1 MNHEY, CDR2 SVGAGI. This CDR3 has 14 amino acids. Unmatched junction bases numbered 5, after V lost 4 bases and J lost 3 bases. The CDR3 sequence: CASSLWDRYYEQYF. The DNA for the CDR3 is TGTGCCAGCAGTTTATGGGACAGGTACTACGAGCAGTACTTC.

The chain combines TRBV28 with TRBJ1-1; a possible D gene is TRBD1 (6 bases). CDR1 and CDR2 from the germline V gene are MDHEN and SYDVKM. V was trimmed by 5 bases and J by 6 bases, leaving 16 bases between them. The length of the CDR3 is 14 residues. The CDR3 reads CASSPPGVRAEAFF. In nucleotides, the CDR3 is TGTGCCAGCAGTCCCCCAGGGGTTCGAGCTGAAGCTTTCTTT. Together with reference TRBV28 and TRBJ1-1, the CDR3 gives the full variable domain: DVKVTQSSRYLVKRTGEKVFLECVQDMDHENMFWYRQDPGLGLRLIYFSYDVKMKEKGDIPEGYSVSREKKERFSLILESASTNQTSMYLCASSPPGVRAEAFFGQGTRLTVV.

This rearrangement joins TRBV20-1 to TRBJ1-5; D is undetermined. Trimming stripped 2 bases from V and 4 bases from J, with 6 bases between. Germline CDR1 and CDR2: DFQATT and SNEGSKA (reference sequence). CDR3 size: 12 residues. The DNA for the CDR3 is TGCAGTGCTAGATCGAATAATCAGCCCCAGCATTTT. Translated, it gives CSARSNNQPQHF.

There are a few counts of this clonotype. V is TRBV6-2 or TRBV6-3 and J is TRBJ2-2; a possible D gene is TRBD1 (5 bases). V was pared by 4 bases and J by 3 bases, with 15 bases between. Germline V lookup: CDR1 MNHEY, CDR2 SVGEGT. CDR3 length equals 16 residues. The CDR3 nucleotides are TGTGCCAGCAGTTCCACTACGACAGACTACACCGGGGAGCTGTTTTTT. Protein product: CASSSTTTDYTGELFF.

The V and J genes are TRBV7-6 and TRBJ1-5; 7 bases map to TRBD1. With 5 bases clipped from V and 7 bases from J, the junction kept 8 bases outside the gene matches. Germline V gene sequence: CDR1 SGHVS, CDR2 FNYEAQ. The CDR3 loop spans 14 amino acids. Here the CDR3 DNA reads TGTGCCAGCAGCCTAAAACTACAGGGGCAGCCCCAGCATTTT. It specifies CASSLKLQGQPQHF.

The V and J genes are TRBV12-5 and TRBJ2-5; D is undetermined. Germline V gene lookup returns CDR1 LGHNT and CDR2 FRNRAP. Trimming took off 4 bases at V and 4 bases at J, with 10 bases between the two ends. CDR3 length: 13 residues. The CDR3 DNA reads TGTGCTAGTGGTTCTTCGAATTTAGAGACCCAGTACTTC. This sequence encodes CASGSSNLETQYF.

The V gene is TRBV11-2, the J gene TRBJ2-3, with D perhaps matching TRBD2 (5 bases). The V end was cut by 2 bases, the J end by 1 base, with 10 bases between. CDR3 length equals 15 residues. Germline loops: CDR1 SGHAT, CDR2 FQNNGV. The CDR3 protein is CASSLQRRGTDTQYF. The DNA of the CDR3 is TGTGCCAGCAGCTTACAGCGGAGAGGCACAGATACGCAGTATTTT.

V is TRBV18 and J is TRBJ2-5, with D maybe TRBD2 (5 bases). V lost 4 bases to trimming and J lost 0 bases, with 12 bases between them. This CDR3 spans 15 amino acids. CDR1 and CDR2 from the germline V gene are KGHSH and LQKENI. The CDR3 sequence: CASSRGAGNQETQYF. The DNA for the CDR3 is TGTGCCAGCTCACGTGGCGCCGGGAACCAAGAGACCCAGTACTTC.

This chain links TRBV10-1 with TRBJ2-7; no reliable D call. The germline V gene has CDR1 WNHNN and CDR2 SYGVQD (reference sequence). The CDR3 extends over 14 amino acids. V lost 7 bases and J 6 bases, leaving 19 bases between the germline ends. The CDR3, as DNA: TGCGCCAGCACCCCACTTTCCTTTTGTAGCGAGCAGTACTTC. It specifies CASTPLSFCSEQYF.

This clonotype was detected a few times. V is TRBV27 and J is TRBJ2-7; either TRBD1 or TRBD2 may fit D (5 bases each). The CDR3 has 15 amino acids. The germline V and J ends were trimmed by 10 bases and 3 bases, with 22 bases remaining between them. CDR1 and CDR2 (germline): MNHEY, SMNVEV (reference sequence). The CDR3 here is CATRAYIGDDYEQYF. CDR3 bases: TGTGCCACTCGGGCCTATATAGGGGACGACTACGAGCAGTACTTC.

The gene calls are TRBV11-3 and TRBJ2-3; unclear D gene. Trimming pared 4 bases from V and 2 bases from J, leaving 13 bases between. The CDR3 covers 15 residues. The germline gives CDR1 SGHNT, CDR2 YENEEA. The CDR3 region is CASSSVLLATDTQYF. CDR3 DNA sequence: TGTGCCAGCAGCTCCGTTTTACTCGCCACAGATACGCAGTATTTT.

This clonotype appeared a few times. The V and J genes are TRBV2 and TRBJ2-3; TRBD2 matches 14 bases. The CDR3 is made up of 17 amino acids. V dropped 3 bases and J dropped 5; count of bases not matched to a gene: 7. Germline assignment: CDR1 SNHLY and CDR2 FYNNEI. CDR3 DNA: TGTGCCAGCAGTGACCTCGGGACTAGCGGGGGCATAGATACGCAGTATTTT. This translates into CASSDLGTSGGIDTQYF.

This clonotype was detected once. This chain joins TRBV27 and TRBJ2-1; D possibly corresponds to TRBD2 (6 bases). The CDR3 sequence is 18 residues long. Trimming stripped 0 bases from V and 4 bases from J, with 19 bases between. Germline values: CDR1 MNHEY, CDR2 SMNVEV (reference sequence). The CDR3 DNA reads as TGTGCCAGCAGTTTATCCAGCTCAGGAGCGGGCCCTTACAATGAGCAGTTCTTC. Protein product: CASSLSSSGAGPYNEQFF.

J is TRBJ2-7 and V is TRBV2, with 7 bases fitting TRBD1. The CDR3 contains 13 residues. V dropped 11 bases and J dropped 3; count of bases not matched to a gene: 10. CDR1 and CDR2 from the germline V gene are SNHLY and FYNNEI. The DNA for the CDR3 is TGTGCCGGAAACAGGGACAGATACTACGAGCAGTACTTC. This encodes CAGNRDRYYEQYF.

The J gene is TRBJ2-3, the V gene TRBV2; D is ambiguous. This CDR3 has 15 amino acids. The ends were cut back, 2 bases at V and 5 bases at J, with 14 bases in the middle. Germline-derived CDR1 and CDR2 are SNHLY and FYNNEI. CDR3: CASSETHNQIDTQYF. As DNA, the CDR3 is TGTGCCAGCAGTGAAACTCACAACCAAATAGATACGCAGTATTTT.

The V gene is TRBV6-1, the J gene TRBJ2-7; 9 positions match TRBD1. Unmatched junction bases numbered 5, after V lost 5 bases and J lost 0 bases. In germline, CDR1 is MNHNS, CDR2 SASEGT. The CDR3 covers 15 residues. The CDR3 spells CASSLQGASSYEQYF. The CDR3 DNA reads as TGTGCCAGCAGTCTACAGGGGGCCAGCTCCTACGAGCAGTACTTC.

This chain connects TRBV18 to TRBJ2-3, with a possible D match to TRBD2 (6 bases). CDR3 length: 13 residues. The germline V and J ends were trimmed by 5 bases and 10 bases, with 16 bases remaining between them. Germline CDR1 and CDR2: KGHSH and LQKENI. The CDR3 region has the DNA TGTGCCAGCTCAGAAATAGCGGAATCCCCGCAGTATTTT. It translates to CASSEIAESPQYF. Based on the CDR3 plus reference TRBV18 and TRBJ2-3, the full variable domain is NAGVMQNPRHLVRRRGQEARLRCSPMKGHSHVYWYRQLPEEGLKFMVYLQKENIIDESGMPKERFSAEFPKEGPSILRIQQVVRGDSAAYFCASSEIAESPQYFGPGTRLTVL.

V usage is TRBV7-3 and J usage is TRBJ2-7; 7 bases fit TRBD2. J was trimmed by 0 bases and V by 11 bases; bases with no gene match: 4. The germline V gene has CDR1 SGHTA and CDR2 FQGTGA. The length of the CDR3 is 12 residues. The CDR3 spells CAGAGDSYEQYF. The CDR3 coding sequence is TGTGCCGGGGCGGGGGACTCCTACGAGCAGTACTTC.